These 20 T cell receptor beta chains originate from one sample sequenced in a study of radiation and T cells in renal cell carcinoma. Indicated time point: blood 4 weeks post-SBRT, at nephrectomy. The treatment here: 15 Gy SBRT to primary tumor, nephrectomy 4 weeks later. This table comes from immunoSEQ multiplex PCR, and its TCRdb copy is limited to in-frame clones, with some not included. Counted here are around 180,000 clones, less than 90% occurring once; the ten biggest clones make up roughly 12%. Source: blood, taken from a patient whose treatment included radiotherapy and nephrectomy. The receptors here all came from a woman between 50 and 59 years old with renal cell carcinoma.

J is TRBJ2-7 and V is TRBV5-1; 8 bases line up with TRBD1. V lost 2 bases, J lost 0 bases, and 7 bases stayed unmatched. The CDR3 is made up of 16 amino acids. Germline-derived CDR1 and CDR2 are SGHRS and YFSETQ. CDR3 bases: TGCGCCAGCAGCTTAGTATCCGGGACAGGCTCCTACGAGCAGTACTTC. Protein sequence: CASSLVSGTGSYEQYF.

This chain uses TRBV7-9 with TRBJ2-6; D is uncertain. Germline CDR1 and CDR2: SEHNR and FQNEAQ (reference sequence). The V gene lost 9 bases and the J gene lost 4 bases, with 19 bases spanning the gap. This CDR3 contains 16 residues. The CDR3 bases are TGTGCCAGTGCGGCGCTGGAGAGAGGAGGGGCCAACGTCCTGACTTTC. Protein sequence: CASAALERGGANVLTF. Full variable domain (missing parts from reference TRBV7-9 and TRBJ2-6): DTGVSQNPRHKITKRGQNVTFRCDPISEHNRLYWYRQTLGQGPEFLTYFQNEAQLEKSRLLSDRFSAERPKGSFSTLEIQRTEQGDSAMYLCASAALERGGANVLTFGAGSRLTVL.

This clone came up once. DNA of the CDR3: TGCGCCAGCAGCTCCTCGGGGGAAGCTTTCTTT. Its protein is CASSSSGEAFF. V usage is TRBV5-1 and J usage is TRBJ1-1; D uncertain. V gave up 3 bases and J gave up 8 bases, with 8 bases separating them. The germline V gene encodes CDR1 SGHRS and CDR2 YFSETQ. This CDR3 has 11 amino acids.

The chain uses TRBV6-1 and TRBJ2-3; 7 positions agree with TRBD2. Looked up from germline, CDR1 is MNHNS and CDR2 is SASEGT. The CDR3 covers 15 residues. Trimming cost V 8 bases and J 3 bases; bases outside gene matches: 11. The chain's CDR3 is CASLYRGGTTDTQYF. In DNA form, the CDR3 reads TGTGCCAGCCTATATCGCGGGGGTACGACAGATACGCAGTATTTT.

The chain has TRBV4-3 and TRBJ2-1; D is unresolved. CDR1 is LGHNA and CDR2 is YSLEER in the germline V gene. The V gene lost 0 bases and the J gene lost 4 bases, with 10 bases spanning the gap. The length of the CDR3 is 15 residues. The CDR3 reads CASSQDGTDYNEQFF. CDR3 DNA: TGCGCCAGCAGCCAAGATGGAACAGATTACAATGAGCAGTTCTTC.

In nucleotides, the CDR3 is TGTGCCTGGAGTGTCTCGGGGGAGGGCGAGCAGTACTTC. It is translated as CAWSVSGEGEQYF. J is TRBJ2-7 and V is TRBV30, with 7 positions matching TRBD2. There are 13 residues in the CDR3. Trimming at V came to 0 bases and at J to 6 bases, leaving 5 bases not matched to a gene. The germline V gene encodes CDR1 GTSNPN and CDR2 SVGIG (reference sequence).

The gene calls are TRBV18 and TRBJ1-1, with 7 bases identical to TRBD1. The V and J ends lost 0 bases and 1 base, in that order; junction bases with no gene match: 5. The CDR3 spans 16 residues. CDR1 and CDR2 from the germline V gene are KGHSH and LQKENI. CDR3 sequence: CASSPPETGPNTEAFF. For the CDR3, the DNA is TGTGCCAGCTCACCACCGGAGACAGGGCCGAACACTGAAGCTTTCTTT.

For the CDR3, the DNA is TGTGCCAGCAGCCAAGATCCCTTCTTCGGCTCTGGGGCCAACGTCCTGACTTTC. Its protein product is CASSQDPFFGSGANVLTF. The chain combines TRBV4-2 with TRBJ2-6; D not certain. Trimming took 0 bases from V and 0 from J, leaving 12 bases between them. The CDR3 sequence is 18 residues long. CDR1 is LGHNA and CDR2 is YNFKEQ in the germline V gene.

V gene TRBV4-3 combines with J gene TRBJ2-7; 7 bases fit TRBD1. J gave up 4 bases and V 0 bases, and 3 bases lay outside the gene matches. The CDR3 has 14 amino acids. Per the germline V gene, CDR1 is LGHNA and CDR2 is YSLEER. DNA for the CDR3: TGCGCCAGCAGCCAAGACAACAGGGGTTACGAGCAGTACTTC. Amino acid sequence: CASSQDNRGYEQYF.

The rearrangement joins TRBV7-3 to TRBJ2-5; the D call may be TRBD1 or TRBD2 (5 bases each). Looked up from germline, CDR1 is SGHTA and CDR2 is FQGTGA. V dropped 5 bases and J dropped 7 bases, with 20 bases sitting between them. The length of the CDR3 is 15 residues. CDR3 residues: CASSPTGTASGTQYF. For the CDR3, the DNA is TGTGCCAGCAGCCCAACTGGGACCGCGAGTGGGACCCAGTACTTC.

V is TRBV6-6 and J is TRBJ1-5; unclear D gene. CDR1 and CDR2 from the germline V gene are MNHNY and SVGAGI (reference sequence). This CDR3 has 14 residues. Trimming removed 7 bases at V and 1 base at J, with 11 bases between. The CDR3, as DNA: TGTGCCAGCACTCCGGGAGGGAGCAATCAGCCCCAGCATTTT. Its protein product is CASTPGGSNQPQHF.

As to this clone: A read error may account for a junction end that differs from germline. The J gene is TRBJ1-2, the V gene TRBV7-6, with TRBD1 identical over 10 bases. The germline V gene has CDR1 SGHVS and CDR2 FNYEAQ. CDR3 length: 13 amino acids. CDR3 amino acids: CASSSRDRGGYAF. The CDR3 coding sequence is TGTGCCAGCAGCTCCCGGGACAGGGGAGGCTACGCCTTC.

The V call is TRBV5-1, the J call TRBJ2-2, with 8 positions matching TRBD1. J was trimmed by 7 bases and V by 8 bases; bases with no gene match: 10. CDR3 length: 14 amino acids. Germline V lookup: CDR1 SGHRS, CDR2 YFSETQ. CDR3 sequence (DNA): TGCGCCAGTCGGAGGCAGGGGGCCAACGGGGAGCTGTTTTTT. Encoded protein: CASRRQGANGELFF.

The table lists this clone with a count of one. The V call is TRBV6-5, the J call TRBJ2-1; TRBD2 agrees at 9 bases. Germline assignment: CDR1 MNHEY and CDR2 SVGAGI. Trimming cost V 6 bases and J 0 bases; bases outside gene matches: 3. This CDR3 is built from 15 residues. DNA of the CDR3: TGTGCCAGCAGCCCAGCGGGGGGCTCCTACAATGAGCAGTTCTTC. It is translated as CASSPAGGSYNEQFF.

The CDR3 nucleotides read TGCGCCAGCAGCTTGGGGACAGCAAATAATCAAGAGACCCAGTACTTC. It yields the protein CASSLGTANNQETQYF. J is TRBJ2-5 and V is TRBV5-1; D may be TRBD1 (6 bases). CDR1 and CDR2 (germline): SGHRS, YFSETQ. Trimming removed 0 bases from V and 2 bases from J, with 14 bases in between. This CDR3 spans 16 amino acids.

In this sample, this clone turned up a few times. The rearrangement links TRBV4-1 to TRBJ2-1, with 8 bases lining up with TRBD1. The germline gives CDR1 MGHRA, CDR2 YSYEKL. CDR3 size: 14 residues. V was clipped by 7 bases and J by 2 bases; unmatched bases: 4. The CDR3 DNA sequence: TGCGCCAGCAAGACAGGGGTGACCTACAATGAGCAGTTCTTC. Translating it yields CASKTGVTYNEQFF.

The V and J genes are TRBV11-3 and TRBJ2-7, with D perhaps matching TRBD1 or TRBD2 (5 bases each). The V gene's germline CDR1 is SGHNT and CDR2 YENEEA. The CDR3 is 15 amino acids. Trimming removed 5 bases from V and 3 bases from J, with 17 bases in between. DNA for the CDR3: TGTGCCAGCAGCAAGGAGGCCGGACAAGACTACGAGCAGTACTTC. Translation: CASSKEAGQDYEQYF. Full variable domain (missing parts from reference TRBV11-3 and TRBJ2-7): EAGVVQSPRYKIIEKKQPVAFWCNPISGHNTLYWYLQNLGQGPELLIRYENEEAVDDSQLPKDRFSAERLKGVDSTLKIQPAELGDSAVYLCASSKEAGQDYEQYFGPGTRLTVT.

This clone was observed a single time. Other nucleotide sequences in the sample specify the same CDR3. V and J are TRBV19 and TRBJ1-6; no reliable D call. This CDR3 is 15 amino acids long. Looked up from germline, CDR1 is LNHDA and CDR2 is SQIVND (reference sequence). Deletions cut 5 bases from V and 0 bases from J, with 8 bases between. CDR3 sequence (DNA): TGTGCCAGTAGTTCCCGGAGCTCCTATAATTCACCCCTCCACTTT. Translating gives CASSSRSSYNSPLHF.

The chain employs TRBV5-4 and TRBJ2-1, with D possibly matching TRBD1 (6 bases). In germline, CDR1 is SGHNT, CDR2 YYREEE (reference sequence). V was pared by 7 bases and J by 7 bases, with 18 bases between. The CDR3 contains 14 residues. The CDR3 sequence is CASARQVDWNEQFF. Here the CDR3 DNA reads TGTGCCAGCGCCCGACAGGTAGATTGGAATGAGCAGTTCTTC.

V usage is TRBV4-3 and J usage is TRBJ1-4; D gene unclear. This CDR3 contains 15 residues. The V and J ends lost 4 bases and 4 bases respectively, with 13 bases between them. CDR1 LGHNA and CDR2 YSLEER come from the germline V gene. This CDR3 is CASSLGESVNEKLFF. CDR3 bases: TGCGCCAGCAGCCTAGGAGAATCGGTTAATGAAAAACTGTTTTTT.